This TCR beta chain was recovered during a study of T-cell reconstitution after alpha-beta-depleted transplantation in children. This sample's TCRbeta library carried unique molecular identifier barcodes. TCRdb re-derived calls from the PCR reads in MiXCR, one entry per CDR3 protein. This sample carries a few hundred thousand distinct CDR3 sequences, 10% of them seen once, and the ten largest clones take around 2.4%. The ends lost 5 bases at V and 3 bases at J; junction bases unmatched: 10. Germline lookup yields CDR1 MNHEY and CDR2 SMNVEV (reference sequence). The CDR3 covers 16 residues. The input for sequencing was PBMCs from the stem cell graft donor, taken from the stem cell graft. J is TRBJ2-7 and V is TRBV27; 10 bases fit TRBD1. The receptor was isolated from a human donor who donated a stem cell graft to a child with acute lymphoblastic leukemia. CDR3 region: CASSPVPGTGVYEQYF. The DNA for the CDR3 is TGTGCCAGCAGTCCGGTACCCGGGACAGGGGTCTACGAGCAGTACTTC.